This TCR beta chain was sequenced during a study of vaccination and CD4 T cells after COVID-19. Broader study findings: Convalescent patients' vaccine-specific clones were spike mono-reactive in 304 of 307 cases.

Of note for this clonotype: Its antigen is currently unknown.

The CDR3 spans 16 residues. The germline V gene encodes CDR1 SGHDT and CDR2 YYEEEE. Trimming left V 3 bases short and J 2 bases short, with 17 bases between. As for treatment: approximately 9-day PBMC culture with coronavirus spike peptide pools or control peptides (ViraFEST assay). Before TCRs were sequenced, ViraFEST expanded antigen-specific T cells with peptide pools. Negative selection purified CD4+ T cells after ten to eleven days of culture. The Oncomine TCR Beta short-read assay was applied to DNA of cultured CD4+ T cells. Each CDR3 protein gets one entry after TCRdb re-called the PCR reads with MiXCR. The table has around 19,000 distinct CDR3 sequences, more than 50% seen once.

Sequenced material: CD4+ T cells from blood, cultured in vitro, taken before SARS-CoV-2 vaccination. This clonotype was obtained from a human donor who had recovered from COVID-19. The rearrangement uses TRBV5-6 and TRBJ1-2; weak D call: TRBD1 (6 bases). CDR3 in amino acids: CASSSPADRTNYGYTF. The DNA for the CDR3 is TGTGCCAGCAGCTCCCCGGCCGACAGGACGAACTATGGCTACACCTTC.